The T cell receptor (beta chain) under discussion was sequenced for a study of OX40 agonist ivuxolimab in advanced cancers. Describing the broader study: Ivuxolimab was a fully human IgG2 agonistic monoclonal antibody targeting the costimulatory receptor OX40 (CD134). Intravenous ivuxolimab was administered to patients every 2 weeks at six dose levels: 0.01, 0.1, 0.3, 1.5, 3 and 10 mg/kg. Among the approximately 50 dose-escalation patients, around 20 had hepatocellular carcinoma, roughly 15 melanoma, 9 renal cell carcinoma and 9 head and neck cancer. In the dose-escalation cohort, 70% to 85% of patients were male, and the mean age was approximately 60 years with a range of about 20 to 90. Patients were allowed to have had prior anti-PD-1, anti-PD-L1 or anti-CTLA-4 therapy, and approximately 40% of the dose-escalation patients had previously received checkpoint inhibitors. Partial responses were achieved by three dose-escalation patients, of whom one had hepatocellular carcinoma and two had cutaneous melanoma. The point of sequencing TCRbeta in the periphery was to test whether ivuxolimab changed TCR sequence diversity and drove clonal T-cell expansion. The paper covers the monotherapy dose-escalation part of the phase I ivuxolimab trial, which included N ≈ 50 patients.

In the case of this clone: No antigen is known for it. No qualities accompany the bases; no much larger clone lies one base away.

CDR1 and CDR2 (MDHEN, SYDVKM) derive from the germline V gene. Unmatched junction bases come to 6, with V trimmed by 1 base and J by 1 base. Counted from cysteine to phenylalanine, this CDR3 has 19 amino acids. Solely the CDR3 DNA is kept, with 57 bases framed from the first base. Genomic DNA was isolated from the sorted cells so that the TCRbeta CDR3 region could be sequenced. The immunoSEQ Assay was used to sequence the TCRbeta CDR3 regions. Held by TCRdb, this immuneACCESS table contains in-frame sequences only and omits some clones. Under half of the omission traces to an unresolved V gene where checked; the cause of the rest is unknown. The table for this sample lists about 8,000 clones; roughly 90% of them were counted only once. 1.5% to 2% of the sample is taken by the ten largest. What the work shows at the level of the full study, not this receptor alone: Low levels of normalized T-cell clonal expansion were also seen in some nonresponding patients. Clonal expansion of both CD4+ and CD8+ blood T cells was observed from baseline to week 6 at doses 0.1 to 3.0 mg/kg. After ivuxolimab, expanded clones were on average more numerous among CD8+ T cells than among CD4+ T cells. Which antigens the clonally expanded peripheral T cells were specific for was not determined. Partial responders in the 0.1-3.0 mg/kg groups had among the lowest normalized peripheral clonal expansion, especially among CD8+ T cells.

Patients with a history of autoimmune disease or receiving systemic immunosuppression were excluded from the trial. In every dose cohort, peripheral blood was drawn for TCR sequencing at baseline, cycle 4 day 1, and cycle 7 day 1. The samples were taken from a phase I, first-in-human, multicenter, open-label dose-escalation trial of ivuxolimab. Adults with locally advanced or metastatic melanoma, renal cell, hepatocellular, or head and neck squamous cell carcinoma were enrolled in the trial. CD4+ and CD8+ T cells were sorted separately from peripheral blood before TCR sequencing. Source: CD4+ or CD8+ T cells sorted from blood, taken in a trial of the OX40 agonist ivuxolimab. The sequence derives from an adult with an advanced solid tumor such as melanoma, head and neck, liver or kidney cancer. In this chain, TRBV28 is recombined with TRBJ2-1; TRBD2 agrees with 14 junctional bases. The DNA reads TGTGCCAGCAGTTTATCGATGGGACTAGCGGGAGCGTCCTACAATGAGCAGTTCTTC. The resulting protein is CASSLSMGLAGASYNEQFF.